A selection of T cell receptor beta chains follows, all from one sample in a study of blood T cell repertoires in COVID-19. TCRdb keeps only in-frame clones here, not all; method: immunoSEQ multiplex PCR. Here the sample spans 150,000 or so clones, over 80% being singletons. The sequenced sample was peripheral blood. These receptors originate from a woman between 55 and 75 years old with acute or convalescent COVID-19. Both conserved end residues are part of each CDR3. A D gene is named only where the DNA matches it firmly. Size is omitted from some rows. Given values are once, few, many or a class for expanded clones.

d_call,clone_size,cdr3_length,v_call,j_call,cdr3_nt,cdr3_aa
TRBD1,.,17,TRBV24-1,TRBJ2-2,TGTGCCACCAGTAGGGCATCAGGGGGCCCGAACACCGGGGAGCTGTTTTTT,CATSRASGGPNTGELFF
.,.,15,TRBV7-2,TRBJ2-3,TGTGCCAGCAGCCCGGGTCCGGGAGGCACAGATACGCAGTATTTT,CASSPGPGGTDTQYF
TRBD2,.,14,TRBV5-1,TRBJ2-1,TGCGCCAGCAGCTCGGGACTAGCGAGCAATGAGCAGTTCTTC,CASSSGLASNEQFF
.,.,14,TRBV11-2,TRBJ2-7,TGTGCCAGCAGCTTACAGGGGAGCTCCTACGAGCAGTACTTC,CASSLQGSSYEQYF
TRBD1,.,15,TRBV11-2,TRBJ2-5,TGTGCCAGCAGCTACCACAGGGGGTCGCAAGAGACCCAGTACTTC,CASSYHRGSQETQYF
.,once,15,TRBV30,TRBJ2-1,TGTGCCTGGGACCCCAAAGGGGGGGGACACAATGAGCAGTTCTTC,CAWDPKGGGHNEQFF
TRBD1,few,13,TRBV10-3,TRBJ1-1,TGTGCCATCCGGACAGGGGGAGGCACTGAAGCTTTCTTT,CAIRTGGGTEAFF
TRBD2,.,15,TRBV4-1,TRBJ2-3,TGCGCCAGCGCCCCGCGTGGCGGGGGGACAGATACGCAGTATTTT,CASAPRGGGTDTQYF
TRBD1,.,12,TRBV10-3,TRBJ1-2,TGTGCCGTCCAAACAGGGGGCGAAGGCTACACCTTC,CAVQTGGEGYTF
TRBD1,.,14,TRBV25-1,TRBJ1-5,TGTGCCAGCAGTGCTGGGACAGCCGATCAGCCCCAGCATTTT,CASSAGTADQPQHF
.,.,15,TRBV5-4,TRBJ2-7,TGTGCCAGCAGCTTCGGGGGAATAGGGCACTACGAGCAGTACTTC,CASSFGGIGHYEQYF
TRBD1,few,17,TRBV7-2,TRBJ1-3,TGTGCCAGCAGCCTTTACTCCGGGACAGGGGCCGGAAACACCATATATTTT,CASSLYSGTGAGNTIYF
TRBD2,.,19,TRBV4-1,TRBJ2-5,TGCGCCAGCAGCCAAGCGTGGGCTAGCGGGGGGGGGAACCAAGAGACCCAGTACTTC,CASSQAWASGGGNQETQYF
TRBD1,.,13,TRBV18,TRBJ2-7,TGTGCCAGCTCACCAGGGACAGGGGGCGAGCAGTACTTC,CASSPGTGGEQYF
TRBD2,.,14,TRBV9,TRBJ2-5,TGTGCCAGCAGCGTAGAGGCGGGGGGGACGACCCAGTACTTC,CASSVEAGGTTQYF
.,.,14,TRBV7-9,TRBJ1-3,TGTGCCAGCAGTCCGGAGGGAACTGGAAACACCATATATTTT,CASSPEGTGNTIYF
.,.,15,TRBV7-8,TRBJ2-7,TGTGCCAGCAGCTTAGTCTTAGGGGATCTTTACGAGCAGTACTTC,CASSLVLGDLYEQYF
.,.,15,TRBV15,TRBJ2-1,TGTGCCACCAGCAGAGATCTGGCCCAGGGCAATGAGCAGTTCTTC,CATSRDLAQGNEQFF
.,.,14,TRBV19,TRBJ1-2,TGTGCCAGTAGTATTGGCAGGGTTCGCTATGGCTACACCTTC,CASSIGRVRYGYTF
TRBD1,few,12,TRBV5-6,TRBJ2-1,TGTGCCAGCAGCTCTCTGGGGACAGGACGGTTCTTC,CASSSLGTGRFF
TRBD1,.,16,TRBV9,TRBJ1-6,TGTGCCAGCAGCGTCCGACTAACAGGGGAGTCCTCACCCCTCCACTTT,CASSVRLTGESSPLHF
.,few,13,TRBV6-5,TRBJ1-6,TGTGCCAGCGCCGCAGCGGGGCGGTCACCCCTCCACTTT,CASAAAGRSPLHF
TRBD1,.,17,TRBV6-2/TRBV6-3,TRBJ1-2,TGTGCCAGCAGTTACTCTACCGGGACAGCGGCGGGCTATGGCTACACCTTC,CASSYSTGTAAGYGYTF
.,few,11,TRBV29-1,TRBJ1-1,TGCAGCACCTATCGGAACACTGAAGCTTTCTTT,CSTYRNTEAFF
TRBD1,.,16,TRBV27,TRBJ2-7,TGTGCCAGCACCCTCAGGGGGCGCGGCCCCCCCGACGAGCAGTACTTC,CASTLRGRGPPDEQYF
TRBD1,.,15,TRBV4-3,TRBJ2-7,TGCGCCAGCAGCCAGGCCGGGACAGGGGCCTACGAGCAGTACTTC,CASSQAGTGAYEQYF
.,.,14,TRBV6-5,TRBJ1-5,TGTGCCGGTTCACAGGGAGGGAGCAATCAGCCCCAGCATTTT,CAGSQGGSNQPQHF
TRBD1,.,17,TRBV28,TRBJ1-2,TGTGCCAGCAGTACACCGGGACAGGGGCCCGCAATCTATGGCTACACCTTC,CASSTPGQGPAIYGYTF
.,.,13,TRBV7-2,TRBJ2-4,TGTGCCAGCAGCGGTTTGGACACAAACATTCAGTACTTC,CASSGLDTNIQYF
.,.,11,TRBV6-2/TRBV6-3,TRBJ1-3,TGTGCCAGCAGTTACTCGGGCGCCATATATTTT,CASSYSGAIYF
TRBD1,.,16,TRBV7-7,TRBJ2-1,TGTGCTAGCAGCTTAAGAACGGGACAGGGTGCGGATGAGCAGTTCTTC,CASSLRTGQGADEQFF
TRBD1,.,16,TRBV14,TRBJ1-2,TGTGCCAGCAGCCAAGGACAGGGGGTCGTTGGCTATGGCTACACCTTC,CASSQGQGVVGYGYTF
.,.,14,TRBV28,TRBJ1-2,TGTGCCAGCACCCGGGGGGGGGCCCTTTGGGGCTACACCTTC,CASTRGGALWGYTF
TRBD1,.,14,TRBV5-1,TRBJ1-2,TGCGCCAGCAGCTCAACCGGGACAGGGGAGGGCTACACCTTC,CASSSTGTGEGYTF
TRBD1,.,17,TRBV5-6,TRBJ2-3,TGTGCCAGCAGTCTTAGGGCCCGGACAGGCAGCACAGATACGCAGTATTTT,CASSLRARTGSTDTQYF
.,.,11,TRBV19,TRBJ2-7,TGTGCCACCTCCAGTCGGAGCGAGCAGTACTTC,CATSSRSEQYF
.,once,12,TRBV19,TRBJ2-5,TGTGCCAGTAGTGGAAGAGGGGAGACCCAGTACTTC,CASSGRGETQYF
TRBD1,.,15,TRBV7-2,TRBJ2-7,TGTGCCAGCAGCTTAGGACAGGGCGAAACCTACGAGCAGTACTTC,CASSLGQGETYEQYF
.,.,14,TRBV4-1,TRBJ2-5,TGCGCCAGAAGGGATAGGGGTCTTCAAGAGACCCAGTACTTC,CARRDRGLQETQYF
.,.,15,TRBV4-2,TRBJ1-1,TGTGCCAGCAGCCATGCGCGGGGGGGGAACACTGAAGCTTTCTTT,CASSHARGGNTEAFF
TRBD1,.,15,TRBV2,TRBJ1-6,TGTGCCAGCAGAGTTACAGGGGCAGATAATTCACCCCTCCACTTT,CASRVTGADNSPLHF
TRBD2,.,16,TRBV7-6,TRBJ2-1,TGTGCCAGCAGCTCCCAGCGGGGGAGCTCCTACAATGAGCAGTTCTTC,CASSSQRGSSYNEQFF
.,.,19,TRBV4-3,TRBJ1-1,TGCGCCAGCAGCCATCTTACAGAGGAGGGTCTAGCGGTATCGACTGAAGCTTTCTTT,CASSHLTEEGLAVSTEAFF
.,.,12,TRBV19,TRBJ1-2,TGTGCCAGTAGTACCCGACAGACTGGCTACACCTTC,CASSTRQTGYTF
.,.,13,TRBV27,TRBJ1-1,TGTGCCAGCAGTTACAGGGCGAACACTGAAGCTTTCTTT,CASSYRANTEAFF
.,.,16,TRBV7-2,TRBJ1-2,TGTGCCAGCAGCTTAATTCATAACAGACTAGCGTCTGGCTACACCTTC,CASSLIHNRLASGYTF
.,.,18,TRBV5-1,TRBJ2-4,TGCGCCAGCAGCCCCGTCCTGGGAGGGGGAGGCGTCGGAAACATTCAGTACTTC,CASSPVLGGGGVGNIQYF